This T cell receptor (beta chain) was obtained from a study of blood T cell repertoires in COVID-19 (dated by TCRdb to the early 2020s). With regard to the full study: Collaborator samples came from the United States, Italy and Spain and covered acute and convalescent phases of COVID-19. The dataset comprised deeply sampled blood TCRbeta repertoires from subjects exposed to, actively infected with, or recovered from COVID-19. The repertoires were released in a freely available public database meant as a resource for research on the immune response to SARS-CoV-2. The material from the prospective study consisted of cDNA or gDNA derived from T cells, B-cell-depleted T cells, or PBMCs. The samples were drawn from two sources: the first 160 participants of the ongoing ImmuneRACE study, and 950 to 1,500 subjects contributed by 6 global collaborators. A de-identified subject ID, COVID-19 status, age in years and sex were almost always included in the sample metadata. Where available, HLA class I and class II types were taken from metadata supplied by the sample provider and were not determined by assay-based typing.

The CDR3 holds 15 amino acids from the cysteine to the phenylalanine. Just CDR3 DNA is preserved here, 45 bases in frame from base 1. V is pared back by 8 bases and J by 0 bases, with 15 bases lying between the germline termini. Looking up the germline V gene yields CDR1 MGHRA and CDR2 YSYEKL. Points on this clone: Its recognized antigen is unknown. Base quality data are lacking; no much larger clone is found one base away.

Results the study describes overall, beyond this receptor: Clinical and demographic metadata were provided uncurated, with the amount varying by source and participant.

TCRbeta CDR3 regions were amplified from genomic DNA by means of the immunoSEQ Assay, a bias-controlled multiplex PCR. On the authors' methods: Nucleated cell counts per sample were estimated from amplification of reference gene primers within the assay. To quantify the absolute abundance of each unique TCRbeta CDR3 rearrangement, sequence reads were collapsed and filtered. For each sample, productive Simpson clonality was calculated as the square root of Simpson's diversity index across productive rearrangements. TCRdb re-hosts the immuneACCESS table, in-frame sequences only. Its copies lack some clones; in the studies checked, an unresolved V gene accounts for under half of them, and the cause for the rest is not known. Clone size and the V and J calls come from that table; the DNA yielded D and trimming. Recorded for this sample are about 49,000 clones; over 65% of them occurred a single time. The biggest ten clones account for roughly 10% of the sample.

Each collaborating institution followed its own protocols to collect whole blood in K2EDTA tubes. For TCRbeta analysis, collaborators shipped samples as frozen whole blood, isolated PBMCs, or DNA extracted from either of those sample types. The sequencing sample was made of peripheral blood. This receptor was identified in a woman between 65 and 79 years old with acute or convalescent COVID-19. The sequence is built from TRBV4-1 and TRBJ2-3; confidence is insufficient to name the D gene. The CDR3 amino acid sequence is: CASRPTPTSTDTQYF. The DNA sequence is TGCGCCAGCCGTCCCACCCCGACTAGCACAGATACGCAGTATTTT.